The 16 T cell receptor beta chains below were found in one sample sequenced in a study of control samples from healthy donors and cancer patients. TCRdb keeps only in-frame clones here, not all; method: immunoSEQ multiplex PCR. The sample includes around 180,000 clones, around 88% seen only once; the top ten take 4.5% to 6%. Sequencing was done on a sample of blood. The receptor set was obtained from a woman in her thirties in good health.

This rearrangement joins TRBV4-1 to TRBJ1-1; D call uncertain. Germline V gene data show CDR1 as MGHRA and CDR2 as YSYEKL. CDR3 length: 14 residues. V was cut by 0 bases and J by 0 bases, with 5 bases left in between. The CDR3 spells CASSQDTVNTEAFF. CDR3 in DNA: TGCGCCAGCAGCCAAGATACAGTGAACACTGAAGCTTTCTTT.

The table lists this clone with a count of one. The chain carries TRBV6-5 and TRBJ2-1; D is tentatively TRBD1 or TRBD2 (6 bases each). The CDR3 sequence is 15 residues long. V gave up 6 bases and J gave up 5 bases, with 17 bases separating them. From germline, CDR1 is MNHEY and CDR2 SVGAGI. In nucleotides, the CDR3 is TGTGCCAGCAGATTATCGTGGGGGGCCAACAATGAGCAGTTCTTC. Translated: CASRLSWGANNEQFF.

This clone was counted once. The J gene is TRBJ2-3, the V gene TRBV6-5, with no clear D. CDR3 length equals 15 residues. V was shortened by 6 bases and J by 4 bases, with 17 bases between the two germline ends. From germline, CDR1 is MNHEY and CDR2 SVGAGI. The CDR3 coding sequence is TGTGCCAGCAGCCCCGGGTCCCAAAGGGCAGATACGCAGTATTTT. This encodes CASSPGSQRADTQYF.

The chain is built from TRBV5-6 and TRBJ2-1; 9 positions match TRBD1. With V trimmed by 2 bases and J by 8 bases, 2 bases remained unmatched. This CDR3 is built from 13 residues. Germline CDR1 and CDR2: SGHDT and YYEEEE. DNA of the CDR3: TGTGCCAGCAGCTTCGGGACAGGGTATGAGCAGTTCTTC. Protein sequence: CASSFGTGYEQFF. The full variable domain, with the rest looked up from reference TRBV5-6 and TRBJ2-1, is DAGVTQSPTHLIKTRGQQVTLRCSPKSGHDTVSWYQQALGQGPQFIFQYYEEEERQRGNFPDRFSGHQFPNYSSELNVNALLLGDSALYLCASSFGTGYEQFFGPGTRLTVL.

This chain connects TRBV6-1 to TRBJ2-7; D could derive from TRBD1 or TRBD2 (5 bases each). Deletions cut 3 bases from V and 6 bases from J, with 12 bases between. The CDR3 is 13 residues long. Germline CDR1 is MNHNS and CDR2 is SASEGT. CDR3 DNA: TGTGCCAGCAGTGACCTCCGGGGCGGCGAGCAGTACGTC. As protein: CASSDLRGGEQYV.

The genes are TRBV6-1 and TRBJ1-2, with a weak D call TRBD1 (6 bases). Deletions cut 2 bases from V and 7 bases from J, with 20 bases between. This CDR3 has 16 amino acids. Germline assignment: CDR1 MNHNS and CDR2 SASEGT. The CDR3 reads CASSERQGGGWSGYTF. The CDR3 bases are TGTGCCAGCAGTGAAAGGCAGGGAGGGGGGTGGAGTGGCTACACCTTC.

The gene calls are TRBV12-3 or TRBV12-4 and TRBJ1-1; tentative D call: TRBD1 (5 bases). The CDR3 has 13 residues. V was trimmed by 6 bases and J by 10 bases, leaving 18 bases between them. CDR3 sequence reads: CASSTGAIGGAFF. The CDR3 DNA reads TGTGCCAGCAGCACCGGGGCCATTGGGGGAGCTTTCTTT.

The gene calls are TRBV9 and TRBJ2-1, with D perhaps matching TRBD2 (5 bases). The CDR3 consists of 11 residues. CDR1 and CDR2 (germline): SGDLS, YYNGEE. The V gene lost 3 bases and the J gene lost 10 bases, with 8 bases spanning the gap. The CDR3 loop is CASSEPGEQFF. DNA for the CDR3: TGTGCCAGCAGCGAGCCGGGGGAGCAGTTCTTC.

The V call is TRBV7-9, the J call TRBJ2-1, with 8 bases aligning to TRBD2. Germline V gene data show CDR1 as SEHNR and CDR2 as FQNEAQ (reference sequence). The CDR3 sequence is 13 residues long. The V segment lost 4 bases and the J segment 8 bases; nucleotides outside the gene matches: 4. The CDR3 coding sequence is TGTGCCAGCAGCTCGGGGGGGCGAGATGAGCAGTTCTTC. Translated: CASSSGGRDEQFF.

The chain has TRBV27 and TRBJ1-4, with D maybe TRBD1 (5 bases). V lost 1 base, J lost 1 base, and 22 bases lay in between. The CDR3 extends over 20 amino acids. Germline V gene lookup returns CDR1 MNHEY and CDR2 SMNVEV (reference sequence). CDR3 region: CASSLFFVGGEDVTNEKLFF. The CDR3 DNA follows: TGTGCCAGCAGTTTATTTTTCGTCGGAGGGGAAGACGTAACTAATGAAAAACTGTTTTTT.

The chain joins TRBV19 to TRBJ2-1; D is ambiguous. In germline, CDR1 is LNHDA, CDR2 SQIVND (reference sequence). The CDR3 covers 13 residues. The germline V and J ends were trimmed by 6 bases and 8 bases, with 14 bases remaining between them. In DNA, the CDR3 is TGTGCCAGTAGAGAGACCATGTTGTATGAGCAGTTCTTC. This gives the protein CASRETMLYEQFF.

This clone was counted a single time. The CDR3 bases are TGTGCCAGCAGTGAGCTCCAAGACACTGAAGCTTTCTTT. Translation gives CASSELQDTEAFF. The chain combines TRBV6-1 with TRBJ1-1; D unclear. Germline-derived CDR1 and CDR2 are MNHNS and SASEGT. Trimming cost V 3 bases and J 3 bases, with 8 bases left between them. The CDR3 length is 13 residues.

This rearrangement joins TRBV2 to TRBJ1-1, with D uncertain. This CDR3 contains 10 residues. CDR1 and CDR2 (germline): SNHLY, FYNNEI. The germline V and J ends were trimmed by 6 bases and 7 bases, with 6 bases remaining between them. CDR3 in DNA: TGTGCCAGCAGCATAGTTGAAGCTTTCTTT. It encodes CASSIVEAFF.

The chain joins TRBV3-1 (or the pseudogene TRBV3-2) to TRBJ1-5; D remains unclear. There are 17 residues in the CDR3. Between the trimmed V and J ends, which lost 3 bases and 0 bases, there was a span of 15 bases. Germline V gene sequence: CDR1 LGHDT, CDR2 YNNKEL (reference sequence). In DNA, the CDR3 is TGTGCCAGCAGCCAGCATCATGGGATCAATAGCAATCAGCCCCAGCATTTT. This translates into CASSQHHGINSNQPQHF.

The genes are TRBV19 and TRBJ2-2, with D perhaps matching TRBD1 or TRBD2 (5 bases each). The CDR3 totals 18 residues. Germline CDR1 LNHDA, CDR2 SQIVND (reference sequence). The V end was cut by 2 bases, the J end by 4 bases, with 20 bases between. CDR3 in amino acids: CASSIWYAGPAGTGELFF. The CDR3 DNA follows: TGTGCCAGTAGTATATGGTACGCAGGGCCCGCGGGCACCGGGGAGCTGTTTTTT.

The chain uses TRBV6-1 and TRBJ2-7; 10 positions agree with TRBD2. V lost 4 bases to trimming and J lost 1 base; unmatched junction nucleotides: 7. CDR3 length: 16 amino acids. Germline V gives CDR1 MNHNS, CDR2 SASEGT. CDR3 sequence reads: CASSGGLATRSYEQYF. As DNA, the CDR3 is TGTGCCAGCAGTGGGGGACTAGCGACCCGATCCTACGAGCAGTACTTC.